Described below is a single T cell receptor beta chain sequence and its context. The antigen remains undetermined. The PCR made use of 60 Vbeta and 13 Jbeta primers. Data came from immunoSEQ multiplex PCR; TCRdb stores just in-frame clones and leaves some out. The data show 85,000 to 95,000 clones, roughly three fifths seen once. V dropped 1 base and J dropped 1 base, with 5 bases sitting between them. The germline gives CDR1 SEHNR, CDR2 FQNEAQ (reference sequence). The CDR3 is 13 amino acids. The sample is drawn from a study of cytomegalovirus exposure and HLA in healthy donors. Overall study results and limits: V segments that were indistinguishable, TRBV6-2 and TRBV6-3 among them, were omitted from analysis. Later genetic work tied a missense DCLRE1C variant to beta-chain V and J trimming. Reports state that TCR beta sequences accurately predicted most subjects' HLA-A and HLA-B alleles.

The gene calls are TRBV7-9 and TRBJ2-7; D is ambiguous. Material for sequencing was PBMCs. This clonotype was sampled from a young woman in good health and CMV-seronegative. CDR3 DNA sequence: TGTGCCAGCAGCTTAGAACAGTCCTACGAGCAGTACTTC. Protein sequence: CASSLEQSYEQYF.